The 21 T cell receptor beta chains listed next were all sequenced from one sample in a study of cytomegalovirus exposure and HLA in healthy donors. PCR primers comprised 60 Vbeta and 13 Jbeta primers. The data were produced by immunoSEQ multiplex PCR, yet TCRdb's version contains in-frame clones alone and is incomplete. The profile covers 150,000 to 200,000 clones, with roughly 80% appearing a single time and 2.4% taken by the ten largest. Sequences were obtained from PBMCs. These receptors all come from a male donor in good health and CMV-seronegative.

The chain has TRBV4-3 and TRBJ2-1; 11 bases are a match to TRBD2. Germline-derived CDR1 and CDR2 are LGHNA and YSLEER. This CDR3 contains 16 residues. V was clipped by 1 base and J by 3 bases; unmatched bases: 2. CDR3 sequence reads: CASSQGTSGLYNEQFF. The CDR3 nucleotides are TGCGCCAGCAGCCAAGGGACTAGCGGGCTCTACAATGAGCAGTTCTTC.

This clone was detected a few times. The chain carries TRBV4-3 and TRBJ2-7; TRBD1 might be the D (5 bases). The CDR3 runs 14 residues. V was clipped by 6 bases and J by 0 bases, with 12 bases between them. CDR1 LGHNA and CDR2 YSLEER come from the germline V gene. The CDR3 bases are TGCGCCAGCAGTCAGGGCCACCCCTCCTACGAGCAGTACTTC. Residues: CASSQGHPSYEQYF.

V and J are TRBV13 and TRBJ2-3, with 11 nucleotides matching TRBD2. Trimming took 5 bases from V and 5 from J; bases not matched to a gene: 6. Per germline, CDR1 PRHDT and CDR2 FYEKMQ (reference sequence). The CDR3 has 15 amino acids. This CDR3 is CASSVAGGHGDTQYF. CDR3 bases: TGTGCCAGCAGCGTAGCGGGGGGGCACGGAGATACGCAGTATTTT. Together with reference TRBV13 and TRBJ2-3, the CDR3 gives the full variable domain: AAGVIQSPRHLIKEKRETATLKCYPIPRHDTVYWYQQGPGQDPQFLISFYEKMQSDKGSIPDRFSAQQFSDYHSELNMSSLELGDSALYFCASSVAGGHGDTQYFGPGTRLTVL.

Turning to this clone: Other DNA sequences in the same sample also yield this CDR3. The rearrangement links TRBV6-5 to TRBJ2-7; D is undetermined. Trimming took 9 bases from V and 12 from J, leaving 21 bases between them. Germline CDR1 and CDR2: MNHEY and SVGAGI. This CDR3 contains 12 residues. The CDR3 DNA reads TGTGCCAGTAGCCCAGTCGCTTCCCCCACGTACTTC. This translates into CASSPVASPTYF.

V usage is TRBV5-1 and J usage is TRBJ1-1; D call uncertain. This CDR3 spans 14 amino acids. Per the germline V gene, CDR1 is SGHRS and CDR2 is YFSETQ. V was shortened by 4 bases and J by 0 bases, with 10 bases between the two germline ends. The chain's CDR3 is CASSPTEVNTEAFF. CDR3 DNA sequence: TGCGCCAGCAGCCCGACCGAGGTGAACACTGAAGCTTTCTTT.

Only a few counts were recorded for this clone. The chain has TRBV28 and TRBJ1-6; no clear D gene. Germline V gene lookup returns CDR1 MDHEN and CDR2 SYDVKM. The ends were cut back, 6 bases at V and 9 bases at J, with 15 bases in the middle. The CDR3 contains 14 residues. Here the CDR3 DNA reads TGTGCCAGCAGAGTGGGAGGTGAGGGTTCACCCCTCCACTTT. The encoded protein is CASRVGGEGSPLHF. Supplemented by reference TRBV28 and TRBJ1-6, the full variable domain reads DVKVTQSSRYLVKRTGEKVFLECVQDMDHENMFWYRQDPGLGLRLIYFSYDVKMKEKGDIPEGYSVSREKKERFSLILESASTNQTSMYLCASRVGGEGSPLHFGNGTRLTVT.

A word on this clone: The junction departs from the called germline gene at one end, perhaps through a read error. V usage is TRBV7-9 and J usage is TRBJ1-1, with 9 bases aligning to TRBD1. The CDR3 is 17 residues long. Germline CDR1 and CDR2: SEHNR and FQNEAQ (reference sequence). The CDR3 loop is CSSSFITGGRGITEAFF. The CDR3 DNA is TGTTCCAGCAGCTTTATTACAGGGGGCCGGGGGATCACTGAAGCTTTCTTT.

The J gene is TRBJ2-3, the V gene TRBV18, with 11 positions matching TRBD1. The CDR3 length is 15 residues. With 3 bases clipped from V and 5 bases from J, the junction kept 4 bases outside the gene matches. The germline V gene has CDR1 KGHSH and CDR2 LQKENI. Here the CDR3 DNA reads TGTGCCAGCTCACCGGGACAGGGGGAAGGAGATACGCAGTATTTT. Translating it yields CASSPGQGEGDTQYF.

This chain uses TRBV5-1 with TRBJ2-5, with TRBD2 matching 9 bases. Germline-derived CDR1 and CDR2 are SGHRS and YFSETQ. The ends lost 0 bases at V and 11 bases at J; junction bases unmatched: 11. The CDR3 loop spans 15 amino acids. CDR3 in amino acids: CASSLVGGRADEQYF. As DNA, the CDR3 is TGCGCCAGCAGCTTGGTGGGCGGGAGGGCCGATGAGCAGTACTTC.

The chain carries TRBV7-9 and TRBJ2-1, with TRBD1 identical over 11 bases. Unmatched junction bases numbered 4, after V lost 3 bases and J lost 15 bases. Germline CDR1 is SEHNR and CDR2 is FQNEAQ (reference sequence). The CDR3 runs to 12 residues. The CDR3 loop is CASSLPGTGGFF. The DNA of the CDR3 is TGTGCCAGCAGCTTGCCGGGGACAGGGGGGTTCTTC.

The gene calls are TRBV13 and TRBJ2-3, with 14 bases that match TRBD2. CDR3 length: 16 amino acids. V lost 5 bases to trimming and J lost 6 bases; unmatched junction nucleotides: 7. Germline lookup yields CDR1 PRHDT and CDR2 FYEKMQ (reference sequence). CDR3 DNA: TGTGCCAGCAGCCCCCCGGGACTAGCGGGGGATGATACGCAGTATTTT. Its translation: CASSPPGLAGDDTQYF.

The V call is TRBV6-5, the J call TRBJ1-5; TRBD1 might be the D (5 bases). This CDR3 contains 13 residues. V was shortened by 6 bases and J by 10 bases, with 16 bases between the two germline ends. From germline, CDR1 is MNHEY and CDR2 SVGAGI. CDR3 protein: CASRAGRISPQHF. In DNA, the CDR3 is TGTGCCAGCAGGGCGGGACGGATCAGCCCCCAGCATTTT.

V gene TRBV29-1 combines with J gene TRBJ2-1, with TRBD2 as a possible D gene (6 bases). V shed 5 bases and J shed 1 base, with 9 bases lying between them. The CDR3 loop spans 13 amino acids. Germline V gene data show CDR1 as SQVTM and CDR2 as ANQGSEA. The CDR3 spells CSVLGGSYNEQFF. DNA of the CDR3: TGCAGCGTTCTCGGGGGTTCCTACAATGAGCAGTTCTTC.

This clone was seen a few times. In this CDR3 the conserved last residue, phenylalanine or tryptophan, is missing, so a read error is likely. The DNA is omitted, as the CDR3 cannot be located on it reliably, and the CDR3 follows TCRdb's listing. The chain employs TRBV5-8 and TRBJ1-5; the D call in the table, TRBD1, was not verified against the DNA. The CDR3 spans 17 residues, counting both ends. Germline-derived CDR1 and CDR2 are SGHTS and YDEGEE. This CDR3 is CASSLGGREQSAPAFSN.

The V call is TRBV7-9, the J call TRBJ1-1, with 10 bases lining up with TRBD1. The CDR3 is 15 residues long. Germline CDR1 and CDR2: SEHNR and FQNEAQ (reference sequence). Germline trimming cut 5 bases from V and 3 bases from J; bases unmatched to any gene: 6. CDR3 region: CASSMRQGADTEAFF. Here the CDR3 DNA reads TGTGCCAGCAGCATGCGACAGGGGGCGGACACTGAAGCTTTCTTT.

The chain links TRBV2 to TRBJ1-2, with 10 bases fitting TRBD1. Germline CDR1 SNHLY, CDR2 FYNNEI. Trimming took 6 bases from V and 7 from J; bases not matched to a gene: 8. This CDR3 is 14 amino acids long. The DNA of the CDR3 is TGTGCCAGCAGGGGAGACAGGGGGCAGGGTGGCTACACCTTC. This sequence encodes CASRGDRGQGGYTF.

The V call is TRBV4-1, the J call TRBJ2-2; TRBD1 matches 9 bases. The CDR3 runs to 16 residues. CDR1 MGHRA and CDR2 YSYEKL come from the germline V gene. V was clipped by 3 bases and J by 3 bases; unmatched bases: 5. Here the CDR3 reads CASSHTDRGYTGELFF. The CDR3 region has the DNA TGCGCCAGCAGCCACACAGACAGGGGGTACACCGGGGAGCTGTTTTTT.

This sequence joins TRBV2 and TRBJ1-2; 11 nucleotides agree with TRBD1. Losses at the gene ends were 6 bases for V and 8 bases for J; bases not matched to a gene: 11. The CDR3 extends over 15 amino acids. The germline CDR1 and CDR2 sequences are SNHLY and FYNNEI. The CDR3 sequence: CASRPNPGQGGGYTF. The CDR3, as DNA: TGTGCCAGCAGACCAAATCCGGGACAGGGGGGCGGCTACACCTTC. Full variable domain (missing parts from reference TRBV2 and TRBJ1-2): EPEVTQTPSHQVTQMGQEVILRCVPISNHLYFYWYRQILGQKVEFLVSFYNNEISEKSEIFDDQFSVERPDGSNFTLKIRSTKLEDSAMYFCASRPNPGQGGGYTFGSGTRLTVV.

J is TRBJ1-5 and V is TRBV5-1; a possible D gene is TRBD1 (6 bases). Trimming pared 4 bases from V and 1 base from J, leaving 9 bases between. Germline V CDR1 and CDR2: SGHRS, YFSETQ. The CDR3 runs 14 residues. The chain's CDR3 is CASSPGQSNQPQHF. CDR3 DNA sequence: TGCGCCAGCAGCCCTGGACAGAGCAATCAGCCCCAGCATTTT.

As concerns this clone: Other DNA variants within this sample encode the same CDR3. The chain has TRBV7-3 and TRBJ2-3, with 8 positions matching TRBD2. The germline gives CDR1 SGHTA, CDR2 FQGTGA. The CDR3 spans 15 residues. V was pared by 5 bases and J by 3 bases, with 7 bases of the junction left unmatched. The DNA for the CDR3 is TGTGCCAGCAGCCCGAGCGGGACTAGTACAGATACGCAGTATTTT. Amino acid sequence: CASSPSGTSTDTQYF.

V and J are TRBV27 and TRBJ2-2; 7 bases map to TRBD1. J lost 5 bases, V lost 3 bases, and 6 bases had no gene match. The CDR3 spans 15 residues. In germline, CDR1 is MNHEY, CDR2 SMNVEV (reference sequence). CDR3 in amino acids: CASSFKGGWTGELFF. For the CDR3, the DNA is TGTGCCAGCAGTTTCAAAGGGGGCTGGACCGGGGAGCTGTTTTTT.